This T cell receptor beta chain was obtained from a study of cytomegalovirus exposure and HLA in healthy donors (dated by TCRdb to 2015 to 2018). Looking at the study overall: An earlier analysis of under 600 of the donors reported 250 to 300 Gb of sequence data and roughly 100 million unique TCR beta sequences from 150 million to 200 million T cells. An early release that covered 640 HLA-typed donors contained approximately 300 gigabases of sequencing data and around 80 million unique TCR sequences. Of the 350 to 450 genotyped donors, 75% to 85% were placed in the genetic ancestry cluster associated with self-reported Caucasian donors. The study aimed to test whether cataloging public T cell receptors could reveal signatures of past pathogen exposure. The study profiled the T cell repertoires of hundreds of subjects by immunosequencing and related them to cytomegalovirus serostatus. In addition to the first cohort of roughly 700 subjects, a separate validation cohort of approximately 120 different subjects was used. The study combined high-throughput TCR immunosequencing, statistical association of individual TCRs with disease status, and machine learning to predict cytomegalovirus infection status. To study patterns of TCR occurrence, a later analysis re-analyzed previously published TCR beta repertoires from 600 to 750 donors and added high-resolution HLA genotyping. In the later analysis, no new phenotypic data were used to find candidate immune exposures; instead, reliance was placed on TCR beta sequences and their occurrence across donors. An earlier analysis of several hundred of the donors applied high-throughput TCR beta sequencing to assess whether each TCR beta V gene segment acted as functional or pseudogenic. Alongside the repertoire data, information on donor age, sex, ethnicity and CMV serostatus was compiled. A later genetic analysis took genome-wide SNP genotypes for 398 of the 666 donors and used that subset as a discovery cohort. Every discovery cohort repertoire had been produced on one sequencing platform. HLA typing covered class I and class II loci at four-digit resolution. Typing coverage differed by locus: A, B, C, DRB1 and DQB1 were typed in roughly 620-640 donors, DQA1 in around 500, DPA1 in some 610, and DPB1 in 450 to 480. Four to six DR-DQ haplotypes were handled as single units for association and clustering, since linkage in the cohort was strong. Across about 370 genotyped donors of the cohort, an average of approximately 220,000 unique TCR beta nucleotide sequences per donor were sequenced, and roughly a sixth of those sequences were non-productive. Broad study findings and their caveats: Because HLA typing was missing for some donors at each locus, association tests included only the typed subset. This cohort had only TCR beta chains sequenced, and the lack of alpha or paired-chain data limited which features could be detected. A group of highly shared sequence variants was considered likely to be a technical artifact of the sequencing pipeline. When HLA alleles, especially DR and DQ, strongly co-occurred, attributing TCR associations to individual alleles was difficult. A total of roughly 160 TCR beta chains were listed by the study as associated with cytomegalovirus. A further reported finding was that TCR beta sequences accurately predicted the HLA-A and HLA-B alleles for most subjects in the first cohort. While some public TCRs were present in many individuals, most TCR sequences turned up only very rarely across donors. Correlated functional status among segregating V segments might be attributable to linkage disequilibrium, but an unknown experimental factor could not be ruled out. In vitro tests confirmed that three of the cytomegalovirus-associated TCR beta chains recognize cytomegalovirus antigens. The authors suggested that the approach could potentially be generalized to other disease states and immunological phenotypes. The classifier was reported to diagnose cytomegalovirus status with high specificity and sensitivity in both the original cohort and the validation cohort. CMV serostatus was the only immune exposure information available for the cohort. In a later analysis, HLA-associated TCR beta chains showed more clonal expansion and lower generation probabilities than non-associated chains that were equally common. In an earlier analysis of 587 of the donors, most TCR beta V segments appeared in productive rearrangements about 90% or about 30% of the time, broadly matching IMGT annotations. Because counts were too low, about 17 rarely observed V segments, including chromosome 9 orphons, were excluded from the earlier analysis of fewer than 650 of the donors. Compared with the approximately 700-donor mean, donors in an Asian-associated ancestry cluster had fewer N-insertions in productive TCRs, according to a later genetic analysis. A later analysis reported that several top co-occurrence clusters appeared linked to parvovirus B19, influenza, CMV and Epstein-Barr virus. Presence/absence analyses assumed roughly uniform sequencing depth across donors, an assumption that may not hold. In a later analysis, most CMV-associated TCR beta chains were found to appear HLA-restricted, with HLA associations seemingly driven largely by CMV exposure. An association between a missense DCLRE1C variant and V-gene and J-gene trimming of TCR beta chains was found in a later genetic analysis and replicated in an independent cohort. According to a later analysis, TCR association rates differed among HLA loci, with DRB1 alleles showing the most associated TCRs and HLA-C alleles showing the fewest. A later analysis associated around 16,000 TCR beta sequences with specific HLA alleles at a false discovery rate of 0.05.

The cohort consisted of some 730 healthy bone marrow donors. All cohort members were sampled while nominally healthy, although unrecorded immune exposures were likely present. The donor was CMV seropositive and belonged to the group of 250 to 300 seropositive cohort members. A peripheral blood sample was provided by each donor, and peripheral blood mononuclear cells were used for TCR beta sequencing. Genomic DNA was extracted from the blood cell samples with the Qiagen DNeasy Blood Extraction Kit. Worth noting for this clone: The clone's antigen remains unknown. Germline is not matched at one junction end, which may reflect a read error.

The library relied on the immunoSEQ multiplex PCR assay. A mixture of 60 forward primers for TCR Vbeta segments and 13 reverse primers for TCR Jbeta segments was used in the multiplex PCR. A multiplex PCR assay on genomic DNA amplified the CDR3 region of rearranged TCR beta genes. The amplified TCR beta libraries were sequenced on the Illumina HiSeq System as 87-base-pair reads. For the original study's pipeline: In a later analysis, some 80 million unique TCR beta chains were counted across the 666 repertoires, and around 11 million of these chains were shared by at least two donors. Raw reads were error-corrected and collapsed into unique sequences by a nearest-neighbor algorithm in which closely related sequences were merged to remove PCR and sequencing errors. CDR3 sequences were aligned to IMGT reference sequences to assign V, D and J gene segments. For a sequence to be retained, a match of at least six nucleotides was required to both a V gene segment and a J gene segment. Rearrangements were called productive when the CDR3 lacked stop codons and stayed in frame with V and J; all others were non-productive. Following IMGT convention, CDR3 was defined as the stretch from the second conserved V-encoded cysteine to the conserved J-encoded phenylalanine. The earlier analysis of some 580 of the donors excluded any sequence lacking an unambiguous match to a single V gene segment. In an earlier analysis of a few hundred of the donors, V segments were called functional above 56.7% productive rearrangements and were called segregating when the between-donor standard deviation exceeded 5%. A statistical classification framework was developed to diagnose cytomegalovirus status using the catalog of TCR beta chain sequences. A later analysis assigned V and J genes by comparing TCR nucleotide sequences with IMGT/GENE-DB human TR gene sequences. The TCRdist pipeline was used in a later analysis to assign CDR3 sequences and most-parsimonious VDJ recombination scenarios. A later analysis defined each TCR beta chain by its CDR3 amino acid sequence plus V-gene family, and excluded reads lacking a unique V-gene family. To address suspected cross-contamination and a sequencing artifact, a later analysis removed some 620 highly shared, low-generation-probability nucleotide sequences. In a later analysis, a clonal expansion index was calculated for each public chain from normalized within-repertoire ranks of inferred template counts. In a later analysis, generation probabilities were computed with a VDJ recombination model fitted to out-of-frame rearrangements, and the resulting probabilities were checked against IGoR. A later analysis scored TCR-TCR, TCR-HLA and TCR-CMV co-occurrence with hypergeometric tests, applying a repertoire-size bias correction to TCR pairs. False discovery rates were estimated in a later analysis by permuting HLA or CMV assignments 20 times. In a later analysis, co-occurring TCRs were grouped using DBSCAN, and TCRdist sequence similarity was added for clustering within HLA-allele-positive subsets. For co-occurrence clustering, repertoires with fewer than 30,000 or more than 120,000 public chains were excluded, along with four or five repertoires with anomalous nucleotide sharing. Drawn from immuneACCESS, this table holds only the in-frame rearrangements with V and J called that TCRdb kept. Clones are partly lost; checked studies trace under half to an unresolved V gene and leave the rest unexplained. The V and J calls and the clone size are those of that table, but D and trimming were determined from the DNA. For this sample the table gives roughly 110,000 clones, of which 82% were detected only once. The ten largest clones add up to 2.7% of the sample.

The sample consisted of PBMCs. This clonotype was sampled from a man aged 25 to 45 in good health and CMV-seropositive.

CDR3 loop: CSSSLALVGEQYF. The sequenced DNA: TGTTCCAGCAGCTTAGCTCTCGTCGGCGAGCAGTACTTC. The rearrangement joined TRBV7-9 to TRBJ2-7; the D gene cannot be named for sure. The CDR3 measures 13 amino acids from cysteine to phenylalanine. The kept DNA is CDR3 alone, 39 bases in frame from the first base. From the germline V gene (reference sequence), CDR1 is SEHNR and CDR2 is FQNEAQ.